This T cell receptor (beta chain) appears in the sequencing data of a study of T cell repertoires in cytomegalovirus infection. The overall study: Signatures in public TCR beta sequences pointed to both CMV infection and matching HLA type. Overall study findings and caveats: Carriers of CMV plus the relevant HLA were identified by cumulative public TCR beta family frequency. Dominating the ex vivo response were HLA-C-restricted CMV-specific TCR beta clonotypes.

TCRdb fed the reads into MiXCR, producing one record per CDR3 protein. Here the sample spans about 830,000 distinct CDR3 sequences, less than 35% being singletons. Germline V lookup: CDR1 SGHTA, CDR2 FQGNSA. CDR3 length: 19 amino acids. V shed 7 bases, J shed 0 bases, and the junction held 17 bases outside the gene matches. This clonotype was seen only once. Its cognate antigen is unknown. A much larger clone lies one base from this, so it may be a read error. The clonotype was recovered from a human donor in good health (CMV status not recorded). Some clones in this sample may be carry-over from other donors' samples. V usage is TRBV7-2 and J usage is TRBJ2-1; TRBD2 aligns across 8 bases. The sample consisted of cultured CD8+ T cells from PBMCs, taken from culture after CMV antigen stimulation. The CDR3 spells CASNLGVAGLHSSYNEQFF. In nucleotides, the CDR3 is TGTGCCAGCAACTTGGGGGTAGCGGGGCTTCATAGCTCCTACAATGAGCAGTTCTTC.